The 4 T cell receptor beta chains below come from one sample, sequenced in a study of cytomegalovirus exposure and HLA in healthy donors. 13 Jbeta primers and 60 Vbeta primers were used for the PCR. TCRdb's copy holds only in-frame clones and misses some; the assay was immunoSEQ multiplex PCR. The profile shows some 170,000 clones, about 80% of them singletons. Sequencing was performed on PBMCs. Receptors originate from a woman between 25 and 40 years old in good health and CMV-seronegative.

This clone came up a few times. V and J are TRBV4-1 and TRBJ2-5, with 9 bases matching TRBD1. Losses at the gene ends were 4 bases for V and 5 bases for J; bases not matched to a gene: 8. There are 15 residues in the CDR3. The germline CDR1 and CDR2 sequences are MGHRA and YSYEKL. The CDR3 loop reads CASSLGTGPRETQYF. The CDR3 DNA follows: TGCGCCAGCAGCCTCGGGACAGGGCCCCGGGAGACCCAGTACTTC.

This clone was counted once. The chain joins TRBV5-1 to TRBJ1-2; 8 bases line up with TRBD1. The V and J ends lost 4 bases and 1 base, in that order; junction bases with no gene match: 6. Germline V gene lookup returns CDR1 SGHRS and CDR2 YFSETQ. This CDR3 is 15 amino acids long. The CDR3 DNA is TGCGCCAGCAGCGGTGGGGACAGGAGTAACTATGGCTACACCTTC. Amino acids: CASSGGDRSNYGYTF.

The chain links TRBV18 to TRBJ2-6; D is perhaps TRBD1 (5 bases). The CDR3 has 17 amino acids. The V gene lost 2 bases and the J gene lost 2 bases, with 13 bases spanning the gap. The germline CDR1 and CDR2 sequences are KGHSH and LQKENI. CDR3 bases: TGTGCCAGCTCACCAATTCAGGGAAGCACTGGGGCCAACGTCCTGACTTTC. This codes for CASSPIQGSTGANVLTF. Filled out from reference TRBV18 and TRBJ2-6, the complete variable domain reads NAGVMQNPRHLVRRRGQEARLRCSPMKGHSHVYWYRQLPEEGLKFMVYLQKENIIDESGMPKERFSAEFPKEGPSILRIQQVVRGDSAAYFCASSPIQGSTGANVLTFGAGSRLTVL.

This clone came up a few times. The V and J genes are TRBV28 and TRBJ1-6; 7 bases are a match to TRBD1. The junction had 16 bases not matched to a gene; V was cut back by 7 bases and J by 10 bases. Germline-derived CDR1 and CDR2 are MDHEN and SYDVKM. The CDR3 runs 16 residues. The CDR3 coding sequence is TGTGCCAGCAAGGGCGAGGGGGCCAAATTTGGATCACCCCTCCACTTT. Protein sequence: CASKGEGAKFGSPLHF.